These 25 T cell receptor beta chains came from one sample sequenced in a study of response to subunit inactivated influenza vaccine. TCRdb processed the RT-PCR reads anew with MiXCR; each CDR3 protein has one entry. Of a few hundred thousand distinct CDR3 sequences in the sample, around 20% are singletons; the top ten hold 10%. The source material was PBMCs from blood, sampled 21 months after vaccination. The receptors come from a man between 50 and 70 years old who received an inactivated influenza vaccine.

The chain recombines TRBV28 with TRBJ1-1; D ambiguous. V was pared by 6 bases and J by 2 bases, with 13 bases between. Germline assignment: CDR1 MDHEN and CDR2 SYDVKM. CDR3 length: 14 amino acids. CDR3 protein: CASRTSQENTEAFF. CDR3 coding DNA: TGTGCCAGCAGGACCTCGCAGGAAAACACTGAAGCTTTCTTT.

The chain recombines TRBV10-3 with TRBJ1-1; a possible D gene is TRBD1 (5 bases). From germline, CDR1 is ENHRY and CDR2 SYGVKD. The CDR3 is 12 residues long. V was pared by 2 bases and J by 5 bases, with 6 bases between. As DNA, the CDR3 is TGTGCCATCAGTGAGGGGGGGACTGAAGCTTTCTTT. Protein sequence: CAISEGGTEAFF.

The CDR3 DNA reads as TGCGCCAGCAGCCAAGGGGTGCGCACAGATACGCAGTATTTT. Its protein is CASSQGVRTDTQYF. The chain uses TRBV4-3 and TRBJ2-3; D remains unclear. The V and J ends lost 1 base and 1 base respectively, with 6 bases between them. The CDR3 length is 14 residues. Germline CDR1 reads LGHNA; CDR2 reads YSLEER.

This clonotype was seen a few times. The rearrangement uses TRBV7-9 and TRBJ1-4; no firm D call. Germline V gene lookup returns CDR1 SEHNR and CDR2 FQNEAQ (reference sequence). This CDR3 is built from 12 residues. V was pared by 4 bases and J by 7 bases, with 7 bases between. This CDR3 reads CASSSTVEKLFF. CDR3 in DNA: TGTGCCAGCAGCTCGACGGTTGAAAAACTGTTTTTT. The full variable domain, with the rest looked up from reference TRBV7-9 and TRBJ1-4, is DTGVSQNPRHKITKRGQNVTFRCDPISEHNRLYWYRQTLGQGPEFLTYFQNEAQLEKSRLLSDRFSAERPKGSFSTLEIQRTEQGDSAMYLCASSSTVEKLFFGSGTQLSVL.

V usage is TRBV4-1 and J usage is TRBJ1-4; possibly TRBD1 for D (6 bases). This CDR3 region has 16 residues. Trimming left V 1 base short and J 7 bases short, with 16 bases between. Germline V lookup: CDR1 MGHRA, CDR2 YSYEKL. CDR3 bases: TGCGCCAGCAGCCAAGGCATCGGGGGGGCGGTTGAAAAACTGTTTTTT. Encoded protein: CASSQGIGGAVEKLFF.

Many counts were recorded for this clonotype. The chain uses TRBV4-1 and TRBJ1-2; no reliable D call. The germline CDR1 and CDR2 sequences are MGHRA and YSYEKL. This CDR3 region has 15 residues. Trimming left V 0 bases short and J 4 bases short, with 12 bases between. The CDR3 spells CASSQEIGRGYGYTF. In nucleotides, the CDR3 is TGCGCCAGCAGCCAAGAAATTGGGAGAGGCTATGGCTACACCTTC.

V usage is TRBV4-3 and J usage is TRBJ2-2, with D maybe TRBD1 (5 bases). Germline CDR1 LGHNA, CDR2 YSLEER. CDR3 length: 16 amino acids. V lost 2 bases and J lost 3, with 13 bases in between. The CDR3 DNA reads TGCGCCAGCAGCCAACTGGCAGGGCCCCACACCGGGGAGCTGTTTTTT. It yields the protein CASSQLAGPHTGELFF.

The chain employs TRBV20-1 and TRBJ1-5; 7 nucleotides line up with TRBD1. V shed 3 bases, J shed 2 bases, and the junction held 10 bases outside the gene matches. The germline gives CDR1 DFQATT, CDR2 SNEGSKA (reference sequence). The length of the CDR3 is 16 residues. The CDR3 loop is CSARTGSGAGNQPQHF. CDR3 nucleotides: TGCAGTGCTAGGACAGGGTCGGGAGCGGGCAATCAGCCCCAGCATTTT.

The chain uses TRBV10-3 and TRBJ1-5, with D possibly matching TRBD1 (5 bases). V was shortened by 2 bases and J by 5 bases, with 7 bases between the two germline ends. The CDR3 is 13 residues long. Germline loops: CDR1 ENHRY, CDR2 SYGVKD. CDR3 in DNA: TGTGCCATCAGTGAGGGGGCTGATCAGCCCCAGCATTTT. As protein: CAISEGADQPQHF.

This clonotype was seen just once. The rearrangement joins TRBV11-2 to TRBJ2-3; 12 nucleotides agree with TRBD2. Trimming took 4 bases from V and 2 from J; bases not matched to a gene: 4. From germline, CDR1 is SGHAT and CDR2 FQNNGV. This CDR3 has 16 amino acids. CDR3 sequence: CASSWGLAGNTDTQYF. The CDR3 DNA follows: TGTGCCAGCAGCTGGGGACTAGCGGGTAACACAGATACGCAGTATTTT.

Only a few counts were recorded for this clonotype. V gene TRBV3-1 combines with J gene TRBJ2-5, with TRBD2 matching over 9 bases. Trimming cost V 0 bases and J 5 bases; bases outside gene matches: 13. The CDR3 is 18 residues long. Germline V gives CDR1 LGHDT, CDR2 YNNKEL (reference sequence). The CDR3 coding sequence is TGTGCCAGCAGCCAAGATCGGGCTAGCGGGACGCTCGGGGAGACCCAGTACTTC. Translated, it gives CASSQDRASGTLGETQYF.

At least ten counts were recorded for this clonotype. V and J are TRBV4-3 and TRBJ1-5; 8 bases line up with TRBD1. Per germline, CDR1 LGHNA and CDR2 YSLEER. V shed 2 bases and J 4 bases; nucleotides not matched to a gene: 7. The CDR3 loop spans 16 amino acids. CDR3 residues: CASSQFWTGRNQPQHF. The DNA for the CDR3 is TGCGCCAGCAGCCAATTTTGGACAGGGAGAAATCAGCCCCAGCATTTT.

The chain employs TRBV7-8 and TRBJ2-3, with 14 bases fitting TRBD2. Germline assignment: CDR1 SGHVS and CDR2 FQNEAQ. The CDR3 sequence is 12 residues long. Trimming removed 4 bases from V and 13 bases from J; junction bases left unmatched: 1. CDR3 nucleotide sequence: TGTGCCAGCAGCTCGGGACTAGCGGGGGAGTATTTT. Encoded protein: CASSSGLAGEYF.

This clonotype has only a few counts. V and J are TRBV11-2 and TRBJ1-2; 9 positions match TRBD1. CDR3 size: 14 residues. J was trimmed by 7 bases and V by 5 bases; bases with no gene match: 8. Germline V gene data show CDR1 as SGHAT and CDR2 as FQNNGV. The CDR3 region has the DNA TGTGCCAGCAGCCCAACGGGACAGGGTGGTGGCTACACCTTC. It yields the protein CASSPTGQGGGYTF.

This clonotype showed up just a few times. The chain links TRBV7-9 to TRBJ1-1; no firm D call. Trimming shortened V by 5 bases and J by 4 bases, and 8 bases separated the two germline ends. This CDR3 comprises 12 residues. Germline V gene sequence: CDR1 SEHNR, CDR2 FQNEAQ (reference sequence). The chain's CDR3 is CASSPVSTEAFF. The CDR3, as DNA: TGTGCCAGCAGCCCTGTCTCCACTGAAGCTTTCTTT.

Here the CDR3 DNA reads TGCGCCAGCAGCCCAACAGGGGCCTCAGCTTTCTTT. The encoded protein is CASSPTGASAFF. This rearrangement joins TRBV5-1 to TRBJ1-1, with 7 bases aligning to TRBD1. Germline CDR1 reads SGHRS; CDR2 reads YFSETQ. The J segment lost 10 bases and the V segment lost 4 bases, leaving 7 bases of the junction unmatched. CDR3 length equals 12 residues.

The chain has TRBV7-2 and TRBJ2-1; 10 positions match TRBD1. Germline-derived CDR1 and CDR2 are SGHTA and FQGNSA. V was clipped by 2 bases and J by 16 bases; unmatched bases: 5. The CDR3 spans 12 residues. CDR3 DNA sequence: TGTGCCAGCAGCTTAAGGGGACAGGGGCTTTTCTTC. It yields the protein CASSLRGQGLFF.

On this clonotype itself: A much bigger clone sits one base away, suggesting this may be a read error. The genes are TRBV7-9 and TRBJ1-2, with D perhaps TRBD1 (5 bases). The V gene's germline CDR1 is SEHNR and CDR2 FQNEAQ (reference sequence). The V end was cut by 5 bases, the J end by 1 base, with 8 bases between. This CDR3 contains 13 residues. In DNA form, the CDR3 reads TGTGCCAGCAGCGCCGACAGTAACTATGGCTACACCTTC. It yields the protein CASSADSNYGYTF.

The chain combines TRBV20-1 with TRBJ1-2; D is ambiguous. Trimming shortened V by 3 bases and J by 2 bases, and 10 bases separated the two germline ends. CDR1 is DFQATT, CDR2 SNEGSKA, per germline (reference sequence). The CDR3 has 13 residues. The chain's CDR3 is CSASGQLNYGYTF. The DNA of the CDR3 is TGCAGTGCTAGCGGGCAGCTCAACTATGGCTACACCTTC.

In DNA form, the CDR3 reads TGCAGTGCTATTAGACTAGCAGTGACCCAGTACTTC. This gives the protein CSAIRLAVTQYF. The chain couples TRBV20-1 to TRBJ2-5; TRBD2 agrees at 7 bases. Germline CDR1 is DFQATT and CDR2 is SNEGSKA (reference sequence). The V segment lost 4 bases and the J segment 7 bases; nucleotides outside the gene matches: 6. The CDR3 is 12 residues long.

Only a few counts were recorded for this clonotype. The chain joins TRBV7-2 to TRBJ2-3, with D uncertain. CDR3 length: 13 amino acids. Trimming removed 4 bases from V and 5 bases from J, with 10 bases in between. CDR1 is SGHTA, CDR2 FQGNSA, per germline. The CDR3 DNA follows: TGTGCCAGCAGCTCCATGACCTTAGATACGCAGTATTTT. Protein: CASSSMTLDTQYF. Together with reference TRBV7-2 and TRBJ2-3, the CDR3 gives the full variable domain: GAGVSQSPSNKVTEKGKDVELRCDPISGHTALYWYRQSLGQGLEFLIYFQGNSAPDKSGLPSDRFSAERTGGSVSTLTIQRTQQEDSAVYLCASSSMTLDTQYFGPGTRLTVL.

This clonotype appeared a few times. The chain links TRBV12-3 or TRBV12-4 to TRBJ2-1; TRBD1 is a possible D gene (5 bases). This CDR3 is built from 12 residues. Trimming took 4 bases from V and 9 from J, leaving 10 bases between them. CDR3 sequence reads: CASSSSGPEQFF. The CDR3 bases are TGTGCCAGCAGTTCCTCAGGGCCTGAGCAGTTCTTC.

V is TRBV5-5 and J is TRBJ2-2, with 8 bases that match TRBD2. Unmatched junction bases numbered 5, after V lost 0 bases and J lost 4 bases. The CDR3 consists of 16 residues. Per the germline V gene, CDR1 is SGHKS and CDR2 is YYEKEE (reference sequence). The CDR3 bases are TGTGCCAGCAGCTTGGCCGAGCGGGGGTTCACCGGGGAGCTGTTTTTT. Translating it yields CASSLAERGFTGELFF.

This clonotype was counted only a few times. The CDR3 nucleotides are TGTGCCAGCAGTGGATTCCGGAATGAGCAGTTCTTC. Its protein product is CASSGFRNEQFF. This chain links TRBV2 with TRBJ2-1, with D uncertain. Trimming pared 4 bases from V and 7 bases from J, leaving 8 bases between. Germline CDR1 SNHLY, CDR2 FYNNEI. The CDR3 is 12 amino acids.

This clonotype was observed at least ten times. The V gene is TRBV3-1, the J gene TRBJ2-5; D remains unclear. This CDR3 is built from 14 residues. The V end lost 3 bases, the J end lost 2 bases, and 10 bases lay between the germline ends. In germline, CDR1 is LGHDT, CDR2 YNNKEL (reference sequence). The CDR3 spells CASSHRALQETQYF. CDR3 in DNA: TGTGCCAGCAGCCACCGGGCCCTACAAGAGACCCAGTACTTC.